Here is one T cell receptor (beta chain) with its context. This record belongs to a study of molecular identifiers for immune sequencing clone quantification. Using its own MiXCR run on the PCR reads, TCRdb lists one record per CDR3 protein. This repertoire shows around 460,000 distinct CDR3 sequences, about a fifth found once; its top ten account for about 0.8%. Trimming cost V 7 bases and J 1 base; bases outside gene matches: 11. CDR1 is KGHDR, CDR2 SFDVKD, per germline. CDR3 size: 16 residues. The chain combines TRBV24-1 with TRBJ2-7; 8 nucleotides align to TRBD1. Sequencing was performed on naive CD8+ T cells from blood, with Jurkat cell RNA spiked in. Subset defined: FACS-sorted CD8+CD4-CCR7+CD45RA+ naive T cells. The TCR sequence derives from a human donor in good health. Some libraries in this study had Jurkat cell RNA spiked in. This CDR3 is CATRTTGGLWSYEQYF. The DNA for the CDR3 is TGTGCCACCAGGACCACAGGGGGTTTGTGGTCCTACGAGCAGTACTTC.